Given below is one TCR beta chain in context. The target antigen is unknown. This entry is derived from a study of response to subunit inactivated influenza vaccine. TCRdb independently ran MiXCR on the RT-PCR reads; one entry per CDR3 protein. The data show hundreds of thousands of distinct CDR3 sequences, approximately 15% seen once. The CDR3 contains 17 residues. Losses at the gene ends were 4 bases for V and 0 bases for J; bases not matched to a gene: 4. The V gene's germline CDR1 is SGHTA and CDR2 FQGNSA. Study outcomes and limitations: With each seasonal influenza vaccination, the authors suggested, few new T cells are recruited.

This TCR was sampled from a man aged 45 to 70 who received an inactivated influenza vaccine. The rearrangement uses TRBV7-2 and TRBJ2-4; 12 bases are a match to TRBD2. The sample here was CD4+ T cells sorted from PBMCs, taken around 25 months after vaccination. CDR3 in amino acids: CASSSLAGGLAKNIQYF. In nucleotides, the CDR3 is TGTGCCAGCAGCTCTCTAGCGGGGGGGCTAGCCAAAAACATTCAGTACTTC.